The subject of this entry is one T cell receptor (beta chain). This CDR3 is 14 amino acids long. V lost 0 bases and J lost 5, with 11 bases in between. Germline V CDR1 and CDR2: SGHDT, YYEEEE. The sample comes from a study of shared clonotypes between healthy human individuals. Assay: immunoSEQ multiplex PCR; the TCRdb copy retains only in-frame clones and omits some. This sample carries roughly 300,000 clones, about 70% of them seen once, and the ten largest clones take about 10%. V and J are TRBV5-6 and TRBJ2-5, with no clear D. This sequence originates from a man younger than 45 in good health. The sequenced sample consisted of memory CD4+ T cells sorted from blood. Regarding subset: CD45RA-negative fraction. The CDR3 nucleotides are TGTGCCAGCAGCTTGGTCATCAGATCGGAGACCCAGTACTTC. Amino acid sequence: CASSLVIRSETQYF.